The 23 T cell receptor beta chains presented below share a single source sample, sequenced in a study of T cells after yellow fever vaccination. TCRdb re-called the 5' RACE reads through MiXCR, storing one row per CDR3 protein. The sample records approximately 120,000 distinct CDR3 sequences, more than 6.5% being singletons. Sequencing was performed on CD4+ T cells sorted from PBMCs, taken 10 to 11 days after the first yellow fever vaccination. These receptors came from a man between 18 and 29 years old who received the YFV17D yellow fever vaccine.

This clonotype was detected many times. This chain uses TRBV4-2 with TRBJ1-1; 7 nucleotides match TRBD1. Germline assignment: CDR1 LGHNA and CDR2 YNFKEQ. The junction had 4 bases not matched to a gene; V was cut back by 0 bases and J by 3 bases. The CDR3 spans 15 residues. The CDR3 protein is CASSQDLQGDTEAFF. DNA for the CDR3: TGTGCCAGCAGCCAAGATCTCCAGGGGGACACTGAAGCTTTCTTT.

This clonotype occurred many times. The chain carries TRBV6-2 or TRBV6-3 and TRBJ2-2, with D perhaps assigned TRBD1 or TRBD2 (5 bases each). Trimming pared 7 bases from V and 1 base from J, leaving 13 bases between. CDR1 and CDR2 (germline): MNHEY, SVGEGT. The length of the CDR3 is 15 residues. CDR3 loop: CASTFRGENTGELFF. CDR3 nucleotides: TGTGCCAGCACCTTTAGAGGGGAGAACACCGGGGAGCTGTTTTTT.

This clonotype has just a few counts. The chain is built from TRBV20-1 and TRBJ2-5, with 11 bases aligning to TRBD2. V dropped 5 bases and J dropped 2; count of bases not matched to a gene: 19. CDR1 DFQATT and CDR2 SNEGSKA come from the germline V gene (reference sequence). The CDR3 spans 19 residues. As DNA, the CDR3 is TGCAGTGCTGCCCATACTAGCGGGGGACGGACAATCTATCAAGAGACCCAGTACTTC. This translates into CSAAHTSGGRTIYQETQYF.

The V gene is TRBV7-2, the J gene TRBJ2-7; D remains ambiguous. Germline CDR1 and CDR2: SGHTA and FQGNSA. With 2 bases removed from V and 2 bases from J, the gap between germline ends came to 4 bases. The CDR3 loop spans 12 amino acids. CDR3 loop: CASSLNAYEQYF. The CDR3 coding sequence is TGTGCCAGCAGCTTAAACGCCTACGAGCAGTACTTC. The variable domain in full, completed from reference TRBV7-2 and TRBJ2-7, reads GAGVSQSPSNKVTEKGKDVELRCDPISGHTALYWYRQSLGQGLEFLIYFQGNSAPDKSGLPSDRFSAERTGGSVSTLTIQRTQQEDSAVYLCASSLNAYEQYFGPGTRLTVT.

This clonotype was seen at least ten times. The chain couples TRBV5-1 to TRBJ1-6; D not resolved. This CDR3 contains 16 residues. Germline V gene lookup returns CDR1 SGHRS and CDR2 YFSETQ. Trimming cost V 6 bases and J 14 bases, with 27 bases left between them. CDR3 region: CASTDLMDGGLVSLHF. Written as DNA, the CDR3 is TGCGCCAGCACCGACCTTATGGACGGAGGATTAGTTTCCCTCCACTTT.

In the case of this clonotype: A much more abundant neighbour one base away suggests this may be a read error. The CDR3 DNA reads as TGCGCCAGCAGCTTGGGTGGGACAGGGGACAATGAGCAGTTCTTC. As protein: CASSLGGTGDNEQFF. The chain uses TRBV5-1 and TRBJ2-1; 10 bases fit TRBD1. CDR1 and CDR2 from the germline V gene are SGHRS and YFSETQ. CDR3 size: 15 residues. Trimming cost V 0 bases and J 5 bases; bases outside gene matches: 2.

The sample holds many counts of this clonotype. This chain joins TRBV4-3 and TRBJ1-1, with D possibly being TRBD1 (5 bases). The CDR3 runs 15 residues. Germline V gene data show CDR1 as LGHNA and CDR2 as YSLEER. The V end lost 0 bases, the J end lost 5 bases, and 13 bases lay between the germline ends. CDR3 in DNA: TGCGCCAGCAGCCAAGAGGGGTCGGGGCATACTGAAGCTTTCTTT. The encoded protein is CASSQEGSGHTEAFF.

This clonotype was recorded at least ten times. The chain uses TRBV12-3 or TRBV12-4 and TRBJ1-5; 8 bases fit TRBD1. V lost 2 bases to trimming and J lost 5 bases; unmatched junction nucleotides: 5. The CDR3 spans 15 residues. CDR3 in amino acids: CASSLTGGRDQPQHF. As DNA, the CDR3 is TGTGCCAGCAGTTTAACAGGGGGTCGGGATCAGCCCCAGCATTTT.

In its sample, this clonotype was seen many times. This chain uses TRBV4-2 with TRBJ2-4; no reliable D call. This CDR3 region has 16 residues. The germline gives CDR1 LGHNA, CDR2 YNFKEQ. Trimming left V 1 base short and J 0 bases short, with 10 bases between. CDR3 sequence reads: CASSQALGGAKNIQYF. The CDR3, as DNA: TGTGCCAGCAGCCAAGCCCTCGGCGGAGCCAAAAACATTCAGTACTTC.

This clonotype was recorded many times. The CDR3 is CSVDRGGEQFF. CDR3 sequence (DNA): TGCAGCGTTGATAGGGGGGGTGAGCAGTTCTTC. This chain uses TRBV29-1 with TRBJ2-1, with D perhaps matching TRBD2 (7 bases). Looked up from germline, CDR1 is SQVTM and CDR2 is ANQGSEA. The V end was cut by 3 bases, the J end by 9 bases, with 9 bases between. This CDR3 is 11 amino acids long.

In its sample, this clonotype was seen many times. The chain combines TRBV7-9 with TRBJ1-1; D not certain. Germline V lookup: CDR1 SEHNR, CDR2 FQNEAQ (reference sequence). Trimming took off 5 bases at V and 0 bases at J, with 7 bases between the two ends. The CDR3 spans 13 residues. CDR3 residues: CASSTWVNTEAFF. As DNA, the CDR3 is TGTGCCAGCAGCACCTGGGTGAACACTGAAGCTTTCTTT.

The table lists this clonotype with many counts. The gene calls are TRBV5-1 and TRBJ2-3; 7 bases are a match to TRBD1. Germline V gene sequence: CDR1 SGHRS, CDR2 YFSETQ. The CDR3 loop spans 16 amino acids. The V gene end was trimmed by 0 bases and the J gene end by 2 bases; junction bases not matched to a gene: 6. CDR3 in amino acids: CASSLGLQGNTDTQYF. Written as DNA, the CDR3 is TGCGCCAGCAGCTTGGGTCTACAGGGGAACACAGATACGCAGTATTTT.

This chain links TRBV20-1 with TRBJ1-1, with a weak D call TRBD1 (6 bases). The length of the CDR3 is 18 residues. Trimming pared 0 bases from V and 3 bases from J, leaving 23 bases between. In germline, CDR1 is DFQATT, CDR2 SNEGSKA (reference sequence). The CDR3 DNA follows: TGCAGTGCTAGAGATCATGCCCCGGGGGGCTTCATGTACACTGAAGCTTTCTTT. It translates to CSARDHAPGGFMYTEAFF.

This clonotype appeared many times. This chain links TRBV25-1 with TRBJ1-5, with D hard to call. Germline values: CDR1 MGHDK, CDR2 SYGVNS. The CDR3 spans 14 residues. Trimming removed 2 bases from V and 0 bases from J, with 5 bases in between. CDR3 DNA: TGTGCCAGCAGTGAACACAATAGCAATCAGCCCCAGCATTTT. Translated: CASSEHNSNQPQHF.

This clonotype was picked up a small number of times. The V call is TRBV27, the J call TRBJ1-2; 7 bases align to TRBD1. This CDR3 is built from 12 residues. Germline CDR1 reads MNHEY; CDR2 reads SMNVEV (reference sequence). Trimming at V came to 3 bases and at J to 7 bases, leaving 2 bases not matched to a gene. The CDR3 protein is CASSFQGGGYTF. The CDR3 DNA is TGTGCCAGCAGTTTCCAGGGGGGTGGCTACACCTTC.

V and J are TRBV2 and TRBJ1-5, with a possible D match to TRBD1 (6 bases). The CDR3 is made up of 15 amino acids. CDR1 and CDR2 from the germline V gene are SNHLY and FYNNEI. V lost 2 bases and J 4 bases, leaving 12 bases between the germline ends. CDR3 nucleotide sequence: TGTGCCAGCAGTGAATTGGGGGCGCGGAATCAGCCCCAGCATTTT. This encodes CASSELGARNQPQHF. The variable domain in full, completed from reference TRBV2 and TRBJ1-5, reads EPEVTQTPSHQVTQMGQEVILRCVPISNHLYFYWYRQILGQKVEFLVSFYNNEISEKSEIFDDQFSVERPDGSNFTLKIRSTKLEDSAMYFCASSELGARNQPQHFGDGTRLSIL.

This clonotype has at least ten counts. The chain has TRBV20-1 and TRBJ2-2; D perhaps matches TRBD1 (6 bases). Per germline, CDR1 DFQATT and CDR2 SNEGSKA (reference sequence). Trimming removed 1 base at V and 2 bases at J, with 8 bases between. The CDR3 is 14 residues long. CDR3 protein: CSARGGGNTGELFF. The CDR3 DNA sequence: TGCAGTGCTAGAGGAGGGGGAAACACCGGGGAGCTGTTTTTT.

This clonotype appeared a few times. The chain is built from TRBV24-1 and TRBJ1-5; no clear D gene. This CDR3 has 16 residues. V lost 4 bases, J lost 4 bases, and 16 bases lay in between. Germline V gives CDR1 KGHDR, CDR2 SFDVKD. CDR3 region: CATSDPREGSNQPQHF. CDR3 bases: TGTGCCACCAGTGACCCCCGGGAGGGCTCGAATCAGCCCCAGCATTTT.

This clonotype has ten or more counts. The chain uses TRBV12-3 or TRBV12-4 and TRBJ1-2; D possibly corresponds to TRBD1 (5 bases). This CDR3 contains 12 residues. V was clipped by 5 bases and J by 5 bases, with 9 bases between them. Here the CDR3 reads CASSVGGYGYTF. The DNA for the CDR3 is TGTGCCAGCAGTGTCGGGGGGTATGGCTACACCTTC.

There are many counts of this clonotype. The V call is TRBV5-1, the J call TRBJ2-3; D is ambiguous. From germline, CDR1 is SGHRS and CDR2 YFSETQ. Between the trimmed V and J ends, which lost 3 bases and 0 bases, there was a span of 5 bases. The CDR3 contains 13 residues. CDR3 nucleotide sequence: TGCGCCAGCAGCTCGATTAGCACAGATACGCAGTATTTT. Its protein product is CASSSISTDTQYF.

The chain couples TRBV5-1 to TRBJ1-6; weak D call: TRBD1 (6 bases). Germline CDR1 SGHRS, CDR2 YFSETQ. The CDR3 loop spans 18 amino acids. The V end lost 4 bases, the J end lost 7 bases, and 24 bases lay between the germline ends. CDR3 in DNA: TGCGCCAGCAGCCTCAATGCCGGGACACGGAGTTTGAATTCACCCCTCCACTTT. Translated, it gives CASSLNAGTRSLNSPLHF.

This clonotype was seen many times. The CDR3 coding sequence is TGTGCCTGGAGTCAGGCGGATGACCAGTACTTC. Protein sequence: CAWSQADDQYF. The rearrangement joins TRBV30 to TRBJ2-5; D is unresolved. Deletions cut 2 bases from V and 10 bases from J, with 11 bases between. The CDR3 contains 11 residues. Per germline, CDR1 GTSNPN and CDR2 SVGIG (reference sequence).

This clonotype was counted many times. This chain uses TRBV7-2 with TRBJ2-4, with D possibly being TRBD1 (5 bases). CDR1 SGHTA and CDR2 FQGNSA come from the germline V gene. Trimming took off 5 bases at V and 5 bases at J, with 10 bases between the two ends. There are 13 residues in the CDR3. The CDR3 reads CASSKRGQNIQYF. As DNA, the CDR3 is TGTGCCAGCAGCAAAAGGGGCCAAAACATTCAGTACTTC.